These T cell receptor beta chains were read from a single sample in a study of CD8 T cells in ankylosing spondylitis. MiXCR was run by TCRdb on the 5' RACE reads, yielding one entry per CDR3 protein. The sample has 200,000 to 250,000 distinct CDR3 sequences, about 10% seen once; the top ten hold under 25%. The sequenced sample was blood, either unsorted or a sorted T cell fraction (not recorded which). Source of these receptors: a male donor with ankylosing spondylitis or in good health (not recorded which). Each CDR3 is given with its conserved first and last residue. Each record gives: J gene, V gene, D gene, CDR3 protein. The D gene is left open where the match is weak.

J: TRBJ2-1
V: TRBV14
D: -
CDR3: CASSQGQGSHGEQFF

J: TRBJ2-2
V: TRBV18
D: -
CDR3: CASSQPVNTGELFF

J: TRBJ2-1
V: TRBV7-7
D: -
CDR3: CASSLGRTTYNEQFF

J: TRBJ2-7
V: TRBV7-9
D: TRBD1
CDR3: CASRRESGTGDEQYF

J: TRBJ1-1
V: TRBV3-1
D: -
CDR3: CASSQVVTDTEAFF

J: TRBJ1-4
V: TRBV12-3/TRBV12-4
D: -
CDR3: CASSATGGNNEKLFF

J: TRBJ2-3
V: TRBV20-1
D: -
CDR3: CSARDRRRGLEDTQYF

J: TRBJ1-1
V: TRBV3-1
D: -
CDR3: CASSPLDTNTEAFF

J: TRBJ2-7
V: TRBV7-2
D: TRBD2
CDR3: CASSRTSGGVYEQYF

J: TRBJ2-7
V: TRBV6-5
D: -
CDR3: CASSYSLSGREHYEQYF

J: TRBJ1-1
V: TRBV12-3/TRBV12-4
D: -
CDR3: CASSFYTGEDEAFF

J: TRBJ1-5
V: TRBV7-2
D: -
CDR3: CASSQGPGMGDQPQHF

J: TRBJ2-5
V: TRBV20-1
D: TRBD2
CDR3: CSASRERIAGRTQYF

J: TRBJ1-1
V: TRBV6-1
D: -
CDR3: CASSEERGVTEAFF

J: TRBJ2-7
V: TRBV7-3
D: TRBD2
CDR3: CASSLTTAGGPGSYEQYF